This entry concerns a single T cell receptor beta chain. These data originate in a study of patients and donors after allogeneic stem cell transplantation. TCRdb reprocessed the RT-PCR reads with MiXCR, giving one entry per CDR3 protein. The table includes about a million distinct CDR3 sequences, 15% to 20% detected once. With 1 base removed from V and 6 bases from J, the gap between germline ends came to 9 bases. Germline V lookup: CDR1 MNHEY, CDR2 SMNVEV (reference sequence). The CDR3 length is 14 residues. This sequence was found in a human donor who was either an allogeneic HSCT recipient or a stem cell or donor lymphocyte infusion donor (not recorded which). It is not recorded whose cells these are; they may come from a transplant donor. The chain joins TRBV27 to TRBJ2-2; unclear D gene. The sample was blood, either unsorted or a sorted T cell fraction (not recorded which). DNA of the CDR3: TGTGCCAGCAGTTTATTCCCCGAGGCCGGGGAGCTGTTTTTT. Amino acid sequence: CASSLFPEAGELFF.